This T cell receptor (beta chain) was found in a study of T cell repertoires in cytomegalovirus infection. V lost 7 bases to trimming and J lost 4 bases, with 10 bases between them. This CDR3 has 12 amino acids. This clonotype was observed a handful of times. The antigen remains unidentified. TCRdb ran MiXCR on the reads and lists one entry per CDR3 protein. This sample yields roughly 110,000 distinct CDR3 sequences, of which 10% are seen a single time; over 25% belongs to the top ten. This sequence was found in a human donor in good health (CMV status not recorded). Some clones in this sample may be carry-over from other donors' samples. This rearrangement joins TRBV12-3 or TRBV12-4 to TRBJ1-1; D possibly corresponds to TRBD1 (6 bases). The sequenced sample consisted of PBMCs, sequenced either directly or after in vitro stimulation (not recorded which). The CDR3 bases are TGTGCCAGCATCCTAGGGGGCACTGAAGCTTTCTTT. It translates to CASILGGTEAFF.